Following are 29 T cell receptor beta chains from one sample sequenced in a study of blood T cell repertoires in COVID-19. Data came from immunoSEQ multiplex PCR; TCRdb stores just in-frame clones and leaves some out. The top ten clones hold approximately 1.5% of a sample with 110,000 to 150,000 clones, 70% to 90% of them seen once. Sequencing was performed on peripheral blood. All receptors derive from a woman aged 60-70 years with acute or convalescent COVID-19.

This chain joins TRBV12-3 or TRBV12-4 and TRBJ1-5; D might be TRBD1 (6 bases). The ends were cut back, 4 bases at V and 6 bases at J, with 10 bases in the middle. The CDR3 extends over 13 amino acids. The CDR3 DNA reads TGTGCCAGCAGTTCGGGGGGGCGTCAGCCCCAGCATTTT. It specifies CASSSGGRQPQHF.

This clone turned up a few times. This chain connects TRBV24-1 to TRBJ2-3; no definite D call. Trimming shortened V by 2 bases and J by 0 bases, and 11 bases separated the two germline ends. CDR1 KGHDR and CDR2 SFDVKD come from the germline V gene. This CDR3 has 16 amino acids. The CDR3 nucleotides are TGTGCCACCAGTGATTCATTTTATACTAGCACAGATACGCAGTATTTT. It specifies CATSDSFYTSTDTQYF.

The rearrangement joins TRBV2 to TRBJ1-2; the D gene is possibly TRBD1 (5 bases). This CDR3 has 14 residues. Germline V gives CDR1 SNHLY, CDR2 FYNNEI. V was pared by 7 bases and J by 1 base, with 13 bases between. CDR3 protein: CASNLGRDNYGYTF. In nucleotides, the CDR3 is TGTGCCAGCAATCTGGGCAGGGATAACTATGGCTACACCTTC.

The gene calls are TRBV5-1 and TRBJ1-4; D uncertain. CDR1 SGHRS and CDR2 YFSETQ come from the germline V gene. Trimming stripped 0 bases from V and 6 bases from J, with 12 bases between. The CDR3 totals 15 residues. The CDR3 nucleotides read TGCGCCAGCAGCTTGGAGCCCGGGTTCGATGAAAAACTGTTTTTT. Protein sequence: CASSLEPGFDEKLFF.

This rearrangement joins TRBV3-1 (or the pseudogene TRBV3-2) to TRBJ2-2; D is uncertain. V lost 3 bases, J lost 5 bases, and 13 bases lay in between. This CDR3 region has 15 residues. Looked up from germline, CDR1 is LGHDT and CDR2 is YNNKEL (reference sequence). The CDR3 DNA is TGTGCCAGCAGCCAGTCCGAGTCTACTACCGGGGAGCTGTTTTTT. Its protein product is CASSQSESTTGELFF.

The rearrangement uses TRBV6-1 and TRBJ1-2; maybe TRBD1 (5 bases). The CDR3 is made up of 17 amino acids. Deletions cut 0 bases from V and 4 bases from J, with 18 bases between. Germline V CDR1 and CDR2: MNHNS, SASEGT. CDR3 sequence: CASSEARAGSSPYGYTF. The DNA of the CDR3 is TGTGCCAGCAGTGAAGCAAGGGCAGGGTCAAGCCCCTATGGCTACACCTTC.

V usage is TRBV2 and J usage is TRBJ2-1; D is undetermined. The CDR3 spans 15 residues. V was shortened by 6 bases and J by 2 bases, with 14 bases between the two germline ends. Germline V CDR1 and CDR2: SNHLY, FYNNEI. The CDR3 loop reads CASRTLVTTYNEQFF. CDR3 coding DNA: TGTGCCAGCAGGACGTTGGTCACTACCTACAATGAGCAGTTCTTC.

The chain recombines TRBV24-1 with TRBJ2-2; 8 bases agree with TRBD1. Trimming cost V 8 bases and J 6 bases; bases outside gene matches: 7. The CDR3 is 14 amino acids. CDR1 is KGHDR and CDR2 is SFDVKD in the germline V gene. The CDR3 DNA follows: TGTGCCACCATGGGACAGGTTTTCCCCGGGGAGCTGTTTTTT. Amino acid sequence: CATMGQVFPGELFF.

The V gene is TRBV24-1, the J gene TRBJ1-5; D is unclear. The germline CDR1 and CDR2 sequences are KGHDR and SFDVKD. The CDR3 spans 14 residues. V lost 4 bases to trimming and J lost 1 base, with 7 bases between them. The CDR3 loop reads CATSDGESNQPQHF. CDR3 coding DNA: TGTGCCACCAGTGACGGAGAGAGCAATCAGCCCCAGCATTTT.

The V gene is TRBV4-1, the J gene TRBJ1-2; the D gene is possibly TRBD1 (6 bases). The ends were cut back, 1 base at V and 1 base at J, with 13 bases in the middle. Germline loops: CDR1 MGHRA, CDR2 YSYEKL. The CDR3 loop spans 16 amino acids. DNA of the CDR3: TGCGCCAGCAGCCAAGGGGGACCGGGACATAACTATGGCTACACCTTC. It translates to CASSQGGPGHNYGYTF.

The V gene is TRBV5-1, the J gene TRBJ1-2; D unclear. This CDR3 region has 13 residues. CDR1 is SGHRS and CDR2 is YFSETQ in the germline V gene. V shed 5 bases and J shed 8 bases, with 16 bases lying between them. The CDR3 here is CASRAREGGGYTF. The CDR3 DNA reads as TGCGCCAGCAGGGCCCGGGAAGGAGGAGGCTACACCTTC. The full variable domain, completed using reference TRBV5-1 and TRBJ1-2, is KAGVTQTPRYLIKTRGQQVTLSCSPISGHRSVSWYQQTPGQGLQFLFEYFSETQRNKGNFPGRFSGRQFSNSRSEMNVSTLELGDSALYLCASRAREGGGYTFGSGTRLTVV.

A few counts support this clone. The chain couples TRBV2 to TRBJ2-2, with D hard to call. The germline CDR1 and CDR2 sequences are SNHLY and FYNNEI. The CDR3 has 14 residues. V was shortened by 6 bases and J by 2 bases, with 10 bases between the two germline ends. CDR3 residues: CASRVADNTGELFF. CDR3 bases: TGTGCCAGCAGAGTGGCAGATAACACCGGGGAGCTGTTTTTT.

This clone was observed once. The chain employs TRBV5-5 and TRBJ1-6, with D unclear. Trimming removed 4 bases from V and 6 bases from J, with 14 bases in between. Germline CDR1 is SGHKS and CDR2 is YYEKEE (reference sequence). The CDR3 spans 15 residues. This chain's CDR3 is CASSISLGLNSPLHF. DNA for the CDR3: TGTGCCAGCAGCATTTCCTTGGGCCTTAATTCACCCCTCCACTTT.

This chain connects TRBV7-6 to TRBJ1-5; 7 nucleotides agree with TRBD1. From germline, CDR1 is SGHVS and CDR2 FNYEAQ. This CDR3 is 13 amino acids long. With 4 bases clipped from V and 7 bases from J, the junction kept 4 bases outside the gene matches. The CDR3 nucleotides read TGTGCCAGCAGCTCAACAGGGGTACAGCCCCAGCATTTT. Protein product: CASSSTGVQPQHF. The variable domain in full, with the rest retrieved from reference TRBV7-6 and TRBJ1-5, is GAGVSQSPRYKVTKRGQDVALRCDPISGHVSLYWYRQALGQGPEFLTYFNYEAQQDKSGLPNDRFSAERPEGSISTLTIQRTEQRDSAMYRCASSSTGVQPQHFGDGTRLSIL.

The chain has TRBV5-1 and TRBJ2-3; 15 nucleotides match TRBD2. With 4 bases clipped from V and 2 bases from J, the junction kept 5 bases outside the gene matches. Germline-derived CDR1 and CDR2 are SGHRS and YFSETQ. This CDR3 has 17 residues. The CDR3 loop is CASSPGLAGGYTDTQYF. The CDR3 bases are TGCGCCAGCAGCCCTGGACTAGCGGGGGGGTACACAGATACGCAGTATTTT.

This sequence joins TRBV7-9 and TRBJ1-4; 7 nucleotides agree with TRBD1. This CDR3 has 15 amino acids. Germline CDR1 is SEHNR and CDR2 is FQNEAQ (reference sequence). J gave up 7 bases and V 0 bases, and 5 bases lay outside the gene matches. Here the CDR3 DNA reads TGTGCCAGCAGCTTAGCACAGGGGTCGGCTGAAAAACTGTTTTTT. Encoded protein: CASSLAQGSAEKLFF.

This clone occurred once. The chain combines TRBV6-2 or TRBV6-3 with TRBJ2-1, with D uncertain. Trimming removed 4 bases at V and 5 bases at J, with 9 bases between. Germline V gene data show CDR1 as MNHEY and CDR2 as SVGEGT. The CDR3 is made up of 13 amino acids. The CDR3 nucleotides are TGTGCCAGCAGTTTCCGCCCAGACAATGAGCAGTTCTTC. Protein product: CASSFRPDNEQFF.

The chain employs TRBV5-1 and TRBJ2-7, with a possible D match to TRBD2 (6 bases). Germline CDR1 SGHRS, CDR2 YFSETQ. This CDR3 spans 13 amino acids. Deletions cut 0 bases from V and 6 bases from J, with 10 bases between. The CDR3 sequence is CASSLVQEGEQYF. The CDR3 DNA reads TGCGCCAGCAGCTTGGTCCAGGAGGGCGAGCAGTACTTC.

Here the CDR3 DNA reads TGTGCCAGCAGTCCCGGTGGGGCAACCCAGGGTGGCTACACCTTC. This sequence encodes CASSPGGATQGGYTF. The chain employs TRBV28 and TRBJ1-2, with D maybe TRBD1 (5 bases). Germline V gives CDR1 MDHEN, CDR2 SYDVKM. The CDR3 extends over 15 amino acids. V lost 5 bases and J 7 bases, leaving 20 bases between the germline ends.

This CDR3 reads CASSYSWGAGELFF. The DNA for the CDR3 is TGTGCCAGCAGTTACTCGTGGGGGGCCGGGGAGCTGTTTTTT. J is TRBJ2-2 and V is TRBV6-5; possibly TRBD2 for D (6 bases). In germline, CDR1 is MNHEY, CDR2 SVGAGI. V lost 0 bases, J lost 6 bases, and 8 bases lay in between. The CDR3 runs to 14 residues.

This chain uses TRBV28 with TRBJ1-6; 7 nucleotides match TRBD1. Germline CDR1 reads MDHEN; CDR2 reads SYDVKM. The junction had 13 bases not matched to a gene; V was cut back by 4 bases and J by 7 bases. The CDR3 is 17 residues long. This chain's CDR3 is CASSYIARDRYNSPLHF. The DNA of the CDR3 is TGTGCCAGCAGTTACATAGCCCGGGACAGATACAATTCACCCCTCCACTTT.

This clone was seen only a few times. Here the CDR3 DNA reads TGTGCCAGCAGCCCAGACTCCGGGGCTGGAAACACCATATATTTT. Amino acids: CASSPDSGAGNTIYF. This chain uses TRBV5-4 with TRBJ1-3; D is unresolved. Between the trimmed V and J ends, which lost 4 bases and 2 bases, there was a span of 13 bases. Germline CDR1 is SGHNT and CDR2 is YYREEE (reference sequence). The CDR3 spans 15 residues.

The genes are TRBV30 and TRBJ1-6, with no clear D. Trimming removed 7 bases at V and 9 bases at J, with 22 bases between. The CDR3 has 15 amino acids. Germline V gene lookup returns CDR1 GTSNPN and CDR2 SVGIG (reference sequence). CDR3 nucleotide sequence: TGTGCCTCGGAGTCGAGAGGGCCCTTCGGTTCACCCCTCCACTTT. It encodes CASESRGPFGSPLHF.

The chain carries TRBV18 and TRBJ1-1, with 7 bases that match TRBD1. Germline-derived CDR1 and CDR2 are KGHSH and LQKENI. V lost 4 bases, J lost 0 bases, and 5 bases stayed unmatched. The CDR3 has 15 amino acids. CDR3 protein: CASSRMGQMNTEAFF. Here the CDR3 DNA reads TGTGCCAGCTCACGAATGGGACAGATGAACACTGAAGCTTTCTTT.

The V gene is TRBV6-5, the J gene TRBJ2-2; 7 bases are shared with TRBD1. Per germline, CDR1 MNHEY and CDR2 SVGAGI. The CDR3 totals 12 residues. Germline trimming cut 5 bases from V and 9 bases from J; bases unmatched to any gene: 3. CDR3 protein: CASSRTGWELFF. The CDR3 nucleotides read TGTGCCAGCAGTCGGACAGGCTGGGAGCTGTTTTTT.

The V call is TRBV15, the J call TRBJ1-5; TRBD1 aligns across 9 bases. Per the germline V gene, CDR1 is LNHNV and CDR2 is YYDKDF (reference sequence). The CDR3 loop spans 20 amino acids. Trimming cost V 0 bases and J 0 bases; bases outside gene matches: 12. The CDR3 spells CATSRDVWTGARGSNQPQHF. The CDR3 bases are TGTGCCACCAGCAGAGATGTTTGGACAGGGGCGAGAGGTAGCAATCAGCCCCAGCATTTT.

This clone has just a few counts. V and J are TRBV9 and TRBJ1-3; D is unclear. Trimming took off 8 bases at V and 2 bases at J, with 14 bases between the two ends. The germline V gene encodes CDR1 SGDLS and CDR2 YYNGEE. CDR3 size: 14 residues. The chain's CDR3 is CASSNTVPGNTIYF. The CDR3 coding sequence is TGTGCCAGTTCCAACACCGTCCCTGGAAACACCATATATTTT.

This chain joins TRBV11-2 and TRBJ2-1; 7 bases match TRBD2. The V gene end was trimmed by 5 bases and the J gene end by 2 bases; junction bases not matched to a gene: 9. This CDR3 has 16 amino acids. Germline lookup yields CDR1 SGHAT and CDR2 FQNNGV. The CDR3 coding sequence is TGTGCCAGCAGCGGCGGTCAGCGGGGCCCCTACAATGAGCAGTTCTTC. This codes for CASSGGQRGPYNEQFF.

Only a few counts were recorded for this clone. The rearrangement links TRBV5-6 to TRBJ1-3; the match to TRBD1 covers 7 bases. CDR3 length: 15 residues. The germline CDR1 and CDR2 sequences are SGHDT and YYEEEE. V lost 6 bases and J lost 4; bases outside the gene matches: 10. This CDR3 reads CASNIGQARGNTIYF. The CDR3 DNA follows: TGTGCCAGCAACATTGGACAGGCGCGAGGAAACACCATATATTTT.